These 2 T cell receptor beta chains share one sample of origin, sequenced in a study of blood T cell repertoires in COVID-19. Profiled with immunoSEQ multiplex PCR; TCRdb holds only in-frame clones, not every one. This sample has under 200,000 clones; about 88% occur once, and the top ten carry roughly 7%. Sequencing was carried out using peripheral blood. The receptors were gathered from a woman older than 75 in a cohort sampled during active or convalescent COVID-19.

The J gene is TRBJ1-2, the V gene TRBV7-8, with 10 bases identical to TRBD1. Trimming removed 2 bases from V and 4 bases from J; junction bases left unmatched: 16. CDR1 SGHVS and CDR2 FQNEAQ come from the germline V gene. The CDR3 sequence is 19 residues long. The CDR3 region is CASSLLLSGDRGRTYGYTF. In DNA, the CDR3 is TGTGCCAGCAGCTTACTTTTATCCGGGGACAGGGGACGGACCTATGGCTACACCTTC.

This sequence joins TRBV25-1 and TRBJ1-3; D remains ambiguous. Trimming pared 5 bases from V and 2 bases from J, leaving 10 bases between. The CDR3 runs 14 residues. Germline CDR1 MGHDK, CDR2 SYGVNS. CDR3 amino acids: CASSSGPTGNTIYF. In DNA, the CDR3 is TGTGCCAGCAGTTCAGGCCCCACTGGAAACACCATATATTTT.